This T cell receptor (beta chain) was identified during a study of cytomegalovirus exposure and HLA in healthy donors. The wider study: An earlier analysis found 110 million or so unique TCR beta sequences from 200 million or so T cells. Most donors, less than 85% of a few hundred genotyped, fell in the Caucasian-associated ancestry cluster.

For this clone: The antigen remains unidentified.

Findings and limits, study-wide: Published work reported that the classifier diagnosed cytomegalovirus status with high specificity and sensitivity. There were over 150 TCR beta chains listed as cytomegalovirus-associated.

Researchers ran the PCR with 60 Vbeta and 13 Jbeta primers. The data were produced by immunoSEQ multiplex PCR, yet TCRdb's version contains in-frame clones alone and is incomplete. The sample shows approximately 210,000 clones, roughly three quarters of them seen only once. Sequenced material: PBMCs. The source of this sequence is a male donor in good health and CMV-seropositive.

The CDR3 here is CASSPPFLNTEAFF. In DNA form, the CDR3 reads TGTGCCAGCAGTCCCCCCTTCCTGAACACTGAAGCTTTCTTT. The chain combines TRBV27 with TRBJ1-1; no clear D. The CDR3 length is 14 residues. Germline V lookup: CDR1 MNHEY, CDR2 SMNVEV (reference sequence). Trimming cost V 5 bases and J 0 bases, with 10 bases left between them.